Listed below are T cell receptor beta chains from one sample, sequenced in a study of CXCR3-negative and CXCR3-positive naive CD8 T cells. For each CDR3 protein, TCRdb gives one entry from its re-call of the 5' RACE reads, without DNA. The listing records some 99,000 distinct CDR3 sequences. Sequencing was done on a sample of naive CXCR3+ CD8+ T cells from blood. The receptors originated from a human donor in good health. Some clones in this sample may be carry-over from other donors' samples. The CDR3 runs from the conserved cysteine through the conserved F or W.

TRBJ2-7,TRBV28,14,CASSPRTDPYEQYF
TRBJ1-2,TRBV4-3,16,CASSQGALTGGHGYTF
TRBJ2-7,TRBV5-5,20,CASSFSRPGSIAESSYEQYF
TRBJ2-7,TRBV29-1,17,CSVEDPNSDRFPDEQYF
TRBJ2-1,TRBV4-3,17,CASSQDLTGTPYNEQFF
TRBJ2-1,TRBV5-1,15,CASSLGWGGRNEQFF
TRBJ1-6,TRBV14,14,CASSSTGNNSPLHF
TRBJ2-7,TRBV4-3,15,CASSQDGDKSYEQYF
TRBJ1-2,TRBV9,11,CASRGNYGYTF
TRBJ2-7,TRBV12-3/TRBV12-4,14,CASSRGIGIDEQYF
TRBJ1-1,TRBV12-3/TRBV12-4,15,CASRKKVQMNTEAFF
TRBJ2-7,TRBV29-1,16,CSVEDPDRGLAYEQYF
TRBJ2-5,TRBV28,13,CASRSRSTETQYF
TRBJ2-5,TRBV6-6,16,CASSYSKDREQETQYF
TRBJ2-7,TRBV20-1,16,CSARDSTGALGYEQYF
TRBJ1-1,TRBV29-1,15,CSVETDGNMNTEAFF
TRBJ2-1,TRBV28,15,CASSTRTAGDNEQFF
TRBJ1-6,TRBV7-2,18,CASSLDGTWGPGNSPLHF
TRBJ2-5,TRBV7-6,17,CASSLEAQRGALETQYF
TRBJ1-6,TRBV9,15,CASSVATGEISPLHF
TRBJ1-2,TRBV5-1,15,CASSHKGTGEDGYTF
TRBJ2-3,TRBV4-3,16,CASSQVRSGGADTQYF